The entry that follows covers one TCR beta chain sequence. Unique molecular identifier tags were affixed to discrete cDNA molecules. TCRdb reprocessed the 5' RACE reads with MiXCR, giving one entry per CDR3 protein. The sample consists of some 64,000 distinct CDR3 sequences, less than 15% of them appearing once. Germline V lookup: CDR1 LGHDT, CDR2 YNNKEL (reference sequence). The CDR3 loop spans 13 amino acids. After removal of 8 bases from V and 3 bases from J, the junction contained 0 bases not matched to a gene. These data come from a study of early T cells in non-severe SARS-CoV-2 infection. Sequences were obtained from whole blood. The chain links TRBV3-1 to TRBJ1-4; TRBD1 matches at 10 bases. The TCR sequence derives from an adult who was a healthcare worker with PCR-confirmed SARS-CoV-2 infection or an uninfected control (not recorded which). CDR3 bases: TGTGCCAGCGGACAGGGGGCTAATGAAAAACTGTTTTTT. Translation: CASGQGANEKLFF.